The rows below give T cell receptor beta chains drawn from one sample of a study of T-cell reconstitution after alpha-beta-depleted transplantation in children. A single record per CDR3 protein comes from TCRdb applying MiXCR to the PCR reads. The table lists around 700,000 distinct CDR3 sequences, approximately 14% of them singletons. The material sequenced was PBMCs, taken before TCRalphabeta/CD19-depleted stem cell transplant. The receptors here all came from a girl aged 2 to 10 with congenital amegakaryocytic thrombocytopenia, due to receive a stem cell transplant. Both conserved end residues are part of each CDR3. A D gene is named only where the DNA matches it firmly. Clone size is given for some rows only: seen once, a few or many times, or a class if the clone is expanded.

D: NA
J: TRBJ2-2
size: many
length: 15
V: TRBV5-5
CDR3: CASSYDGRSTGELFF
DNA: TGTGCCAGCAGTTACGATGGGCGCAGCACCGGGGAGCTGTTTTTT

D: TRBD2
J: TRBJ2-1
size: NA
length: 16
V: TRBV28
CDR3: CASSLLVLAGSNEQFF
DNA: TGTGCCAGCAGTTTATTGGTCCTAGCGGGCAGCAATGAGCAGTTCTTC

D: NA
J: TRBJ2-3
size: NA
length: 17
V: TRBV5-1
CDR3: CASSAGVGKGDTDTQYF
DNA: TGCGCCAGCAGCGCGGGAGTCGGTAAGGGGGACACAGATACGCAGTATTTT

D: NA
J: TRBJ1-1
size: many
length: 13
V: TRBV12-3/TRBV12-4
CDR3: CASSFSANTEAFF
DNA: TGTGCCAGCAGTTTTTCGGCGAACACTGAAGCTTTCTTT

D: TRBD2
J: TRBJ2-5
size: many
length: 17
V: TRBV12-3/TRBV12-4
CDR3: CASSQTSGTFSIETQYF
DNA: TGTGCCAGCAGTCAGACTAGCGGGACTTTCTCGATAGAGACCCAGTACTTC

D: TRBD1
J: TRBJ2-4
size: few
length: 17
V: TRBV5-1
CDR3: CASSLVGARQGGDIQYF
DNA: TGCGCCAGCAGCTTGGTAGGCGCGAGACAGGGGGGTGACATTCAGTACTTC

D: TRBD2
J: TRBJ2-2
size: many
length: 14
V: TRBV29-1
CDR3: CSVPSGRGTGELFF
DNA: TGCAGCGTTCCTAGCGGGAGGGGTACCGGGGAGCTGTTTTTT

D: NA
J: TRBJ2-2
size: NA
length: 15
V: TRBV20-1
CDR3: CSARAPAPNTGELFF
DNA: TGCAGTGCTAGAGCGCCAGCGCCGAACACCGGGGAGCTGTTTTTT

D: NA
J: TRBJ1-4
size: NA
length: 12
V: TRBV29-1
CDR3: CSAKSGNEKLFF
DNA: TGCAGCGCCAAAAGTGGAAATGAAAAACTGTTTTTT

D: NA
J: TRBJ2-1
size: many
length: 14
V: TRBV20-1
CDR3: CSASKAGPYNEQFF
DNA: TGCAGTGCTAGTAAGGCGGGACCGTACAATGAGCAGTTCTTC

D: NA
J: TRBJ2-7
size: NA
length: 13
V: TRBV3-1
CDR3: CASSQDAGFEQYF
DNA: TGTGCCAGCAGCCAAGATGCAGGGTTCGAGCAGTACTTC

D: NA
J: TRBJ2-1
size: NA
length: 14
V: TRBV20-1
CDR3: CSAPRLSALNEQFF
DNA: TGCAGTGCTCCTAGGCTGAGCGCCCTCAATGAGCAGTTCTTC

D: NA
J: TRBJ2-1
size: NA
length: 17
V: TRBV7-8
CDR3: CASSGRRTRSSYNEQFF
DNA: TGTGCCAGCAGCGGGCGTCGGACTCGGAGCTCCTACAATGAGCAGTTCTTC

D: NA
J: TRBJ2-1
size: many
length: 13
V: TRBV29-1
CDR3: CSVSGDAGNEQFF
DNA: TGCAGCGTCTCTGGGGACGCCGGCAATGAGCAGTTCTTC

D: NA
J: TRBJ2-7
size: many
length: 15
V: TRBV2
CDR3: CASTTSRASSYEQYF
DNA: TGTGCCAGCACTACCAGTAGGGCCAGCTCCTACGAGCAGTACTTC

D: NA
J: TRBJ1-2
size: NA
length: 15
V: TRBV6-5
CDR3: CASSYSSEGGYGYTF
DNA: TGTGCCAGCAGTTACTCGAGTGAGGGGGGGTATGGCTACACCTTC

D: NA
J: TRBJ2-5
size: NA
length: 13
V: TRBV29-1
CDR3: CSPIPQRVGTQYF
DNA: TGCAGCCCGATCCCTCAGCGGGTTGGGACCCAGTACTTC

D: NA
J: TRBJ2-2
size: many
length: 15
V: TRBV6-5
CDR3: CASSYVDANTGELFF
DNA: TGTGCCAGCAGTTATGTGGACGCGAACACCGGGGAGCTGTTTTTT

D: NA
J: TRBJ1-2
size: NA
length: 13
V: TRBV14
CDR3: CASSPTPGYGYTF
DNA: TGTGCCAGCAGCCCGACCCCAGGCTACGGCTACACCTTC

D: TRBD2
J: TRBJ2-1
size: many
length: 15
V: TRBV5-1
CDR3: CASSFSGRGMDEQFF
DNA: TGCGCCAGCAGCTTTAGCGGGAGAGGTATGGATGAGCAGTTCTTC

D: NA
J: TRBJ2-1
size: few
length: 16
V: TRBV20-1
CDR3: CSANSPGGTHYNEQFF
DNA: TGCAGTGCTAATTCCCCAGGCGGGACGCACTACAATGAGCAGTTCTTC

D: TRBD2
J: TRBJ2-1
size: few
length: 17
V: TRBV7-9
CDR3: CASSWGSGRVQGNEQFF
DNA: TGTGCCAGCAGCTGGGGCAGCGGGAGGGTCCAGGGCAATGAGCAGTTCTTC

D: NA
J: TRBJ2-3
size: NA
length: 18
V: TRBV30
CDR3: CAWSAGRYGTEGSDTQYF
DNA: TGTGCCTGGAGTGCTGGACGATACGGGACCGAAGGATCAGATACGCAGTATTTT

D: NA
J: TRBJ1-1
size: many
length: 15
V: TRBV3-1
CDR3: CASSQVGTENTEAFF
DNA: TGTGCCAGCAGCCAAGTCGGGACGGAGAACACTGAAGCTTTCTTT

D: TRBD1
J: TRBJ1-1
size: few
length: 15
V: TRBV5-1
CDR3: CASSLKFTGGTEAFF
DNA: TGCGCCAGCAGCTTAAAATTTACAGGGGGCACTGAAGCTTTCTTT

D: NA
J: TRBJ2-7
size: NA
length: 15
V: TRBV27
CDR3: CASSSPSSATYEQYF
DNA: TGTGCCAGCAGTTCTCCTAGCTCCGCCACCTACGAGCAGTACTTC

D: NA
J: TRBJ2-5
size: many
length: 12
V: TRBV5-1
CDR3: CASSGVQETQYF
DNA: TGCGCCAGCAGCGGAGTGCAAGAGACCCAGTACTTC

D: NA
J: TRBJ1-4
size: few
length: 13
V: TRBV28
CDR3: CAISDTTKEKLFF
DNA: TGTGCCATCTCGGACACAACGAAGGAAAAACTGTTTTTT

D: TRBD2
J: TRBJ2-1
size: few
length: 13
V: TRBV7-3
CDR3: CASSATSENEQFF
DNA: TGTGCCAGCAGCGCGACTAGCGAAAATGAGCAGTTCTTC

D: NA
J: TRBJ2-3
size: many
length: 13
V: TRBV29-1
CDR3: CSVGGGLTDTQYF
DNA: TGCAGCGTTGGGGGCGGACTCACAGATACGCAGTATTTT

D: NA
J: TRBJ2-3
size: few
length: 13
V: TRBV6-6
CDR3: CASRGFTVDTPKF
DNA: TGTGCCAGCAGGGGTTTCACTGTCGATACGCCAAAATTT